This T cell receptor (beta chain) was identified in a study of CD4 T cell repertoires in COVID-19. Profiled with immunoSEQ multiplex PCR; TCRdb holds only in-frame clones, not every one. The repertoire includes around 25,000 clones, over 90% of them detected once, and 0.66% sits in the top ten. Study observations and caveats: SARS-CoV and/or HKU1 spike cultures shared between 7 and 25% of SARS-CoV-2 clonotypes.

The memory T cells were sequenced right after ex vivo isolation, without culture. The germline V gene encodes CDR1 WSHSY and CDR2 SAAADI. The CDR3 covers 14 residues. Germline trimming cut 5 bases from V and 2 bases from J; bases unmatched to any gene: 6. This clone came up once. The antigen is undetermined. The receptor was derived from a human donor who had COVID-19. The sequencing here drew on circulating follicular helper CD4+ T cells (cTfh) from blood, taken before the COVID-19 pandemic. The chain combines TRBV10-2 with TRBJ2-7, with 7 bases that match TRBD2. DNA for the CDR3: TGCGCCAGCAGTTCTAGCGGATCCCCCTACGAGCAGTACTTC. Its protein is CASSSSGSPYEQYF.